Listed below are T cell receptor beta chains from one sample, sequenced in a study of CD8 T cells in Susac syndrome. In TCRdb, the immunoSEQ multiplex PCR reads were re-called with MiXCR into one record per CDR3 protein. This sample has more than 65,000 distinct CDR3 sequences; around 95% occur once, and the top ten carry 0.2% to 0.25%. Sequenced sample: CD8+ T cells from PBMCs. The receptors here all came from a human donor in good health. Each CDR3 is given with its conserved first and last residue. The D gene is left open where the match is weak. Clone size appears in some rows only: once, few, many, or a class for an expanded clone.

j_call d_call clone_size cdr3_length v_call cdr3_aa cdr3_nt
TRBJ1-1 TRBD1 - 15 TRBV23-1 CASRIRGQSNTEAFF TGCGCCAGCCGAATCCGGGGACAGAGCAACACTGAAGCTTTCTTT
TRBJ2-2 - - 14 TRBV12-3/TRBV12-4 CASSSTVFTGELFF TGTGCCAGCAGCTCGACAGTTTTCACCGGGGAGCTGTTTTTT
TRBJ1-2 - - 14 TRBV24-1 CATSDLEESYGYTF TGTGCCACCAGTGATTTAGAGGAATCCTATGGCTACACCTTC
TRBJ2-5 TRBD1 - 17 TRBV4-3 CASSQDLGQDRKETQYF TGCGCCAGCAGCCAAGACCTTGGACAGGACAGGAAAGAGACCCAGTACTTC
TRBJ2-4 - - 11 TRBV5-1 CASSLAGTRYF TGCGCCAGCAGCTTGGCGGGGACAAGGTACTTC
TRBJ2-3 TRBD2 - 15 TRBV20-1 CSAWEAGGLTDTQYF TGCAGTGCATGGGAAGCGGGGGGGCTCACAGATACGCAGTATTTT
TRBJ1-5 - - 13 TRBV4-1 CASSQELSQPQHF TGCGCCAGCAGCCAAGAGTTAAGTCAGCCCCAGCATTTT
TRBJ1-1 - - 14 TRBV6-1 CASGPGFMNTEAFF TGTGCCAGCGGACCAGGGTTCATGAACACTGAAGCTTTCTTT
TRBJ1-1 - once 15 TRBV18 CASSHSMELNTEAFF TGTGCCAGCTCGCATAGTATGGAGCTGAACACTGAAGCTTTCTTT
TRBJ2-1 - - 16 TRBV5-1 CASSLPQGLAYNEQFF TGCGCCAGCAGCTTGCCCCAGGGGTTGGCCTACAATGAGCAGTTCTTC
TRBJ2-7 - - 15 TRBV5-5 CASSLVAGSSYEQYF TGTGCCAGCAGCTTGGTGGCGGGAAGTTCCTACGAGCAGTACTTC
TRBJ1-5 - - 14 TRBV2 CASSDYKLNQPQHF TGTGCCAGCAGTGATTACAAGCTGAATCAGCCCCAGCATTTT
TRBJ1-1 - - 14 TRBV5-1 CASSSVGGQQEAFF TGCGCCAGCAGCTCAGTAGGTGGGCAGCAAGAAGCTTTCTTT
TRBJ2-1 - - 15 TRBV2 CASSAQTGPYNEQFF TGTGCCAGCAGTGCCCAGACAGGCCCCTACAATGAGCAGTTCTTC